These T cell receptor beta chains were read from a single sample in a study of regulatory dendritic cells for organ transplantation. Assay: immunoSEQ multiplex PCR; the TCRdb copy retains only in-frame clones and omits some. This sample has 15,000 to 20,000 clones, with around 80% found just once. Antigens of these TCRs are unknown. The sequenced material came from memory CD4+ T cells from blood cultured with regulatory dendritic cells. These receptors all come from a human donor in good health. The CDR3 runs from the conserved cysteine through the conserved F or W. Fields, in order: V gene, CDR3 length, clone size, J gene, D gene, CDR3 DNA, CDR3 protein. The D gene is left open where the match is weak. Some rows have no size entry. The others give once, few or many, or a class for an expanded clone.

v_call: TRBV5-1; cdr3_length: 15; clone_size: NA; j_call: TRBJ2-6; d_call: NA; cdr3_nt: TGCGCCAGCAGGTTGGACAGCTCTGGGGCCAACGTCCTGACTTTC; cdr3_aa: CASRLDSSGANVLTF
v_call: TRBV6-5; cdr3_length: 15; clone_size: NA; j_call: TRBJ1-1; d_call: TRBD1; cdr3_nt: TGTGCCAGCAGTCGAGACAGGGGGCCGGGCACTGAAGCTTTCTTT; cdr3_aa: CASSRDRGPGTEAFF
v_call: TRBV9; cdr3_length: 16; clone_size: NA; j_call: TRBJ2-3; d_call: NA; cdr3_nt: TGTGCCAGCAGCACTGGGGGAAACGATAGGGCAGATACGCAGTATTTT; cdr3_aa: CASSTGGNDRADTQYF
v_call: TRBV6-5; cdr3_length: 14; clone_size: NA; j_call: TRBJ2-7; d_call: TRBD1; cdr3_nt: TGTGCCAGCAGTCCACAGGGGGGTTCCTACGAGCAGTACTTC; cdr3_aa: CASSPQGGSYEQYF
v_call: TRBV14; cdr3_length: 16; clone_size: NA; j_call: TRBJ2-3; d_call: NA; cdr3_nt: TGTGCCAGCAGCCAAGGGGCGGGATCGAAGGTAGATACGCAGTATTTT; cdr3_aa: CASSQGAGSKVDTQYF
v_call: TRBV6-5; cdr3_length: 14; clone_size: once; j_call: TRBJ2-1; d_call: NA; cdr3_nt: TGTGCCAGCAGTTACAGGGCGATCTACAATGAGCAGTTCTTC; cdr3_aa: CASSYRAIYNEQFF
v_call: TRBV10-3; cdr3_length: 13; clone_size: NA; j_call: TRBJ1-4; d_call: NA; cdr3_nt: TGTGCCATCAGGCGTGACAGTAATGAAAAACTGTTTTTT; cdr3_aa: CAIRRDSNEKLFF
v_call: TRBV4-3; cdr3_length: 14; clone_size: few; j_call: TRBJ2-2; d_call: NA; cdr3_nt: TGCGCCAGCAGCCAAGATTACGGTAGTGGGGAGCTGTTTTTT; cdr3_aa: CASSQDYGSGELFF
v_call: TRBV11-1; cdr3_length: 12; clone_size: NA; j_call: TRBJ2-7; d_call: NA; cdr3_nt: TGTGCCAGCAGCTTAGTGGGGTACGAGCAGTACTTC; cdr3_aa: CASSLVGYEQYF
v_call: TRBV29-1; cdr3_length: 14; clone_size: NA; j_call: TRBJ2-2; d_call: TRBD2; cdr3_nt: TGCAGCGTTGAACGGGGGGGCCCCACCGGGGAGCTGTTTTTT; cdr3_aa: CSVERGGPTGELFF
v_call: TRBV2; cdr3_length: 14; clone_size: NA; j_call: TRBJ2-2; d_call: NA; cdr3_nt: TGTGCCTCCAAGAGGGAGAACGGAGCCGGGGAGCTGTTTTTT; cdr3_aa: CASKRENGAGELFF
v_call: TRBV14; cdr3_length: 13; clone_size: few; j_call: TRBJ1-1; d_call: NA; cdr3_nt: TGTGCCAGCAGCACGACAGGGAACACTGAAGCTTTCTTT; cdr3_aa: CASSTTGNTEAFF
v_call: TRBV19; cdr3_length: 15; clone_size: NA; j_call: TRBJ2-2; d_call: TRBD1; cdr3_nt: TGTGCCAGTAGTACGACCTACAGGGGCACCGGGGAGCTGTTTTTT; cdr3_aa: CASSTTYRGTGELFF
v_call: TRBV11-2; cdr3_length: 15; clone_size: few; j_call: TRBJ2-1; d_call: TRBD2; cdr3_nt: TGTGCCAGCAGCTTAGGGCGCGGGAGAATAGATGAGCAGTTCTTC; cdr3_aa: CASSLGRGRIDEQFF
v_call: TRBV20-1; cdr3_length: 11; clone_size: NA; j_call: TRBJ1-4; d_call: NA; cdr3_nt: TGCAGTGCTAGAGGGATCGAAAAACTGTTTTTT; cdr3_aa: CSARGIEKLFF
v_call: TRBV28; cdr3_length: 14; clone_size: NA; j_call: TRBJ2-5; d_call: TRBD2; cdr3_nt: TGTGCCAGCAGTTTTAGCGGGACTCAAGAGACCCAGTACTTC; cdr3_aa: CASSFSGTQETQYF
v_call: TRBV7-8; cdr3_length: 14; clone_size: NA; j_call: TRBJ2-7; d_call: TRBD1; cdr3_nt: TGTGCCAGCAGCCGACAGGGGACATACGGCGAGCAGTACTTC; cdr3_aa: CASSRQGTYGEQYF
v_call: TRBV7-3; cdr3_length: 11; clone_size: once; j_call: TRBJ2-1; d_call: NA; cdr3_nt: TGTGCCAGAGAGGGCGGGCATGAGCAGTTCTTC; cdr3_aa: CAREGGHEQFF
v_call: TRBV5-1; cdr3_length: 18; clone_size: NA; j_call: TRBJ2-1; d_call: TRBD2; cdr3_nt: TGCGCCAGCAGCTTTCTAGGACTAGCGGGGACAATCTACAATGAGCAGTTCTTC; cdr3_aa: CASSFLGLAGTIYNEQFF
v_call: TRBV7-6; cdr3_length: 14; clone_size: NA; j_call: TRBJ1-3; d_call: NA; cdr3_nt: TGTGCCAGCACCGCCCTATTACAGGGAAACACCATATATTTT; cdr3_aa: CASTALLQGNTIYF
v_call: TRBV7-9; cdr3_length: 16; clone_size: few; j_call: TRBJ1-3; d_call: NA; cdr3_nt: TGTGCCAGCAGCCCTTCTTCGGGGCTACCTGGAAACACCATATATTTT; cdr3_aa: CASSPSSGLPGNTIYF
v_call: TRBV28; cdr3_length: 15; clone_size: once; j_call: TRBJ2-2; d_call: TRBD1; cdr3_nt: TGTGCCAGCAGATTTGACAGGGGAAAGGGCGGGGAGCTGTTTTTT; cdr3_aa: CASRFDRGKGGELFF
v_call: TRBV30; cdr3_length: 15; clone_size: NA; j_call: TRBJ2-5; d_call: NA; cdr3_nt: TGTGCCTGGAGTTACTACATCACAAAAAAGGAGACCCAGTACTTC; cdr3_aa: CAWSYYITKKETQYF
v_call: TRBV28; cdr3_length: 14; clone_size: NA; j_call: TRBJ2-1; d_call: TRBD2; cdr3_nt: TGTGCCAGCAGACTAGCGGGAGTCTGGAATGAGCAGTTCTTC; cdr3_aa: CASRLAGVWNEQFF
v_call: TRBV18; cdr3_length: 14; clone_size: NA; j_call: TRBJ2-4; d_call: TRBD1; cdr3_nt: TGTGCCAGCTCATCCCAGACAGGGGAAAACATTCAGTACTTC; cdr3_aa: CASSSQTGENIQYF
v_call: TRBV5-6; cdr3_length: 14; clone_size: NA; j_call: TRBJ2-3; d_call: NA; cdr3_nt: TGTGCCAGCAGCATCCCACTAGTGCTAGATACGCAGTATTTT; cdr3_aa: CASSIPLVLDTQYF
v_call: TRBV4-3; cdr3_length: 15; clone_size: NA; j_call: TRBJ2-1; d_call: TRBD2; cdr3_nt: TGCGCCAGCAGTGCGCGGACAGTAGCGGGGAATGAGCAGTTCTTC; cdr3_aa: CASSARTVAGNEQFF
v_call: TRBV27; cdr3_length: 14; clone_size: NA; j_call: TRBJ2-2; d_call: NA; cdr3_nt: TGTGCCAGCAGTCTATACAGGTACACCGGGGAGCTGTTTTTT; cdr3_aa: CASSLYRYTGELFF
v_call: TRBV20-1; cdr3_length: 10; clone_size: once; j_call: TRBJ2-7; d_call: NA; cdr3_nt: TGCAGTGCTGGGCCCCTCGTCCAGTACTTC; cdr3_aa: CSAGPLVQYF
v_call: TRBV5-4; cdr3_length: 14; clone_size: NA; j_call: TRBJ2-5; d_call: TRBD2; cdr3_nt: TGTGCCAGCGCGTCGCCGGGGGGTCGAGAGACCCAGTACTTC; cdr3_aa: CASASPGGRETQYF
v_call: TRBV7-2; cdr3_length: 13; clone_size: few; j_call: TRBJ1-5; d_call: NA; cdr3_nt: TGTGCCAGCAGCTTACCGGGTTTGCAGCCCCAGCATTTT; cdr3_aa: CASSLPGLQPQHF
v_call: TRBV7-2; cdr3_length: 13; clone_size: NA; j_call: TRBJ2-3; d_call: NA; cdr3_nt: TGTGCCAGCAGCTTAGGGGCCGCAGATACGCAGTATTTT; cdr3_aa: CASSLGAADTQYF